What follows describes a single T cell receptor beta chain. How the authors handled the data: Reference gene primer amplification gave nucleated cell count estimates. Clones were read by immunoSEQ multiplex PCR, and TCRdb kept only the in-frame ones, dropping some. Clonal size and the V and J genes are those of that table, whereas D and trimming came from the DNA. The profile shows approximately 36,000 clones, approximately 91% of them singletons. The data were obtained in a study of blood T cell repertoires in COVID-19. Study-wide background: T cells, B-cell-depleted T cells, or PBMCs provided the cDNA or gDNA that served as material.

Trimming took off 0 bases at V and 6 bases at J, with 15 bases between the two ends. The CDR3 consists of 15 residues. Per germline, CDR1 SGHRS and CDR2 YFSETQ. Sequenced material: peripheral blood. This chain connects TRBV5-1 to TRBJ1-1; D call uncertain. The clonotype originates from a human donor in a cohort sampled during active COVID-19. The CDR3, as DNA: TGCGCCAGCAGCTTGGGGCCCGGGGAGGGAGCTGAAGCTTTCTTT. The encoded protein is CASSLGPGEGAEAFF.